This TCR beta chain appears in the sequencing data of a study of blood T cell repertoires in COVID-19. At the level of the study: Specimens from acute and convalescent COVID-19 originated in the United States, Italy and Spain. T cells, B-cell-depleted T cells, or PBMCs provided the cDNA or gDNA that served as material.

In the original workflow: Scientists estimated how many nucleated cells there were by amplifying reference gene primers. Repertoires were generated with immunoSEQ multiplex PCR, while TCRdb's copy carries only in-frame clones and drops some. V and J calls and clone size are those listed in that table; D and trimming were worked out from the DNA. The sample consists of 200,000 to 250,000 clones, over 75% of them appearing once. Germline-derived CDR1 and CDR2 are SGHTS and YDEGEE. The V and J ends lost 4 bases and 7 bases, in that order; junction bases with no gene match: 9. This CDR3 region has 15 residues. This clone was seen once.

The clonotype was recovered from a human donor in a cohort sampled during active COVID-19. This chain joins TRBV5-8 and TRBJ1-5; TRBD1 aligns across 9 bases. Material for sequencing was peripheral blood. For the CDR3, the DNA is TGTGCCAGCAGCAAAGACAGGGGGTTCGGCCAGCCCCAGCATTTT. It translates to CASSKDRGFGQPQHF.